A single sample gave rise to the 7 T cell receptor beta chains below, sequenced in a study of T-cell reconstitution after alpha-beta-depleted transplantation in children. During its preparation, the TCRbeta library received unique molecular identifiers. TCRdb called the PCR reads again in MiXCR, with one record for every CDR3 protein. The repertoire includes around 52,000 distinct CDR3 sequences, 5.5% to 7.5% of them detected once, and 30% sits in the top ten. The sequencing here drew on PBMCs, mostly from graft donor cells, taken 60 days after TCRalphabeta/CD19-depleted stem cell transplant. These receptors all stem from a female patient between 2 and 15 years old who had a stem cell transplant for aplastic anemia, so the T cells may come from the graft donor.

This clonotype was detected ten times or more. The chain couples TRBV12-3 or TRBV12-4 to TRBJ1-5, with D uncertain. V lost 2 bases and J lost 9, with 8 bases in between. This CDR3 has 12 residues. The CDR3 spells CASSLSRGPQHF. The CDR3 nucleotides read TGTGCCAGCAGTTTAAGTCGGGGGCCCCAGCATTTT.

This clonotype was counted ten times or more. This sequence joins TRBV20-1 and TRBJ2-2; 11 positions agree with TRBD2. Germline V gene lookup returns CDR1 DFQATT and CDR2 SNEGSKA (reference sequence). There are 17 residues in the CDR3. With 1 base clipped from V and 2 bases from J, the junction kept 6 bases outside the gene matches. The CDR3 nucleotides read TGCAGTGCTAGAGGATTAGCGGGGGGGCGAAACACCGGGGAGCTGTTTTTT. This encodes CSARGLAGGRNTGELFF.

The V gene is TRBV12-3 or TRBV12-4, the J gene TRBJ2-3; 15 bases agree with TRBD2. There are 17 residues in the CDR3. Unmatched junction bases numbered 7, after V lost 4 bases and J lost 5 bases. In DNA, the CDR3 is TGTGCCAGCAGTTGGGGACTAGCGGGAGGAGGGGGAGATACGCAGTATTTT. Protein sequence: CASSWGLAGGGGDTQYF.

This clonotype occurred many times. The chain employs TRBV5-1 and TRBJ2-2; D unclear. The germline CDR1 and CDR2 sequences are SGHRS and YFSETQ. The CDR3 has 18 residues. With 4 bases removed from V and 0 bases from J, the gap between germline ends came to 19 bases. The CDR3 nucleotides are TGCGCCAGCAGCCCGTCTTGGGCCGGAGCCGCGAACACCGGGGAGCTGTTTTTT. Protein: CASSPSWAGAANTGELFF.

Many counts were recorded for this clonotype. The gene calls are TRBV4-2 and TRBJ2-3; the D is unclear. V gave up 1 base and J gave up 2 bases, with 13 bases separating them. Germline V gene data show CDR1 as LGHNA and CDR2 as YNFKEQ. The CDR3 contains 16 residues. The CDR3 sequence is CASSQVPGGYTDTQYF. CDR3 coding DNA: TGTGCCAGCAGCCAAGTCCCGGGCGGATACACAGATACGCAGTATTTT.

This clonotype was found many times. The chain joins TRBV4-2 to TRBJ2-5; D may be TRBD2 (5 bases). CDR3 length equals 15 residues. Germline loops: CDR1 LGHNA, CDR2 YNFKEQ. Trimming stripped 0 bases from V and 3 bases from J, with 11 bases between. Here the CDR3 reads CASSQDSAGEETQYF. CDR3 bases: TGTGCCAGCAGCCAAGATTCCGCGGGTGAAGAGACCCAGTACTTC.

This clonotype has just a few counts. The rearrangement uses TRBV3-1 and TRBJ2-7; tentatively, D is TRBD2 (6 bases). This CDR3 has 15 residues. Per the germline V gene, CDR1 is LGHDT and CDR2 is YNNKEL (reference sequence). The V end lost 3 bases, the J end lost 7 bases, and 19 bases lay between the germline ends. The CDR3 here is CASSHPIGEASEQYF. As DNA, the CDR3 is TGTGCCAGCAGCCACCCGATCGGGGAGGCGTCTGAGCAGTACTTC.